The following is a TCR beta chain sequence with its context. Its antigen specificity is not known. No clone much larger than this one lies a single base away; base qualities are absent. Library preparation used the immunoSEQ multiplex PCR assay. TCRbeta CDR3 sequencing was performed at survey depth by Adaptive Biotechnologies, and CDR3 sequences, V/J genes, productive frequency and template counts were reported. Amplification of TCR beta CDR3 regions was performed from genomic DNA rather than from RNA. From the authors' description of their analysis: Pairwise repertoire overlap between tissues was quantified with Jensen-Shannon divergence, where 1 means complete divergence and 0 identical. Tissues were clustered by single-linkage agglomerative hierarchical clustering of pairwise JSD values and displayed as dendrograms. All patient samples were analyzed with GLIPH2 using simulation_depth 1000, kmer_min_depth 3 and cdr3_length_cutoff 8, and only groups containing more than two unique CDR3s were kept. A standardized tissue-overlap score extrapolated Jaccard GLIPH-group overlap across patients to a standard repertoire size of 1000 clones. Associations of diversity with clinical or experimental variables used linear mixed-effect models with tissue fixed effects and individual random effects. The immuneACCESS repertoire file appears here via TCRdb, limited to in-frame rearrangements. These files lack a portion of the clones; in checked studies, under half of the deficit traces to unresolved V genes, and the cause of the others is not known. The DNA was the basis for D and trimming; V, J and clone size are from that table. The sample table contains about 5,100 clones; only one count was recorded for 60% to 80% of them. The ten largest clones capture over 7% of the sample.

The data stem from a study of tissue T cells after allogeneic stem cell transplantation (dated by TCRdb to between 2020 and 2023). For the study in its entirety: If a tissue had multiple samples, a pathologist reviewed H&E sections so that samples with histologically apparent lymphocytes got priority for sequencing. The study profiled TCR beta repertoires in many tissues obtained from research autopsies of patients with and without GVHD, and also in mouse models of GVHD. The human part of the study was a prospective observational study with no blinding and no randomization.

The cysteine opens and the phenylalanine closes a CDR3 of 15 amino acids. Just CDR3 DNA is preserved here, 45 bases in frame from base 1. The germline V gene (reference sequence) specifies SEHNR as CDR1 and FQNEAQ as CDR2. Here V drops 2 bases and J drops 1 base, and the junction holds 4 bases not matched to any gene. On the study overall, not on this receptor specifically: Only a few T cell clones appeared in more than one patient, yet motif-based clustering showed tissue-specific repertoire signatures that were shared between patients. For the non-GVHD comparator patients, no blood samples were available. Sampling depth was acknowledged as a limitation, and the patient cohort was both small and clinically heterogeneous. Blood and spleen T cells captured only a limited portion of the TCR repertoire detected in tissues, in both patients and mice. Within patients, how anatomically similar tissues were was a major factor shaping TCR repertoire composition, regardless of disease or transplant status. Which tissue TCRs were alloreactive or antigen-specific was not determined in the study, and some clones might have been persisting host cells.

Explained via the paper, the time point label denotes: human tissue collected at research (rapid) autopsy. For comparison, three non-HCT patients with other cancers were selected retrospectively, each having at least five GI tract samples and no known GI disease at death. After a median post-mortem interval of around 10 hours, the autopsy tissues collected included GI sites spanning esophagus to rectum, along with liver, skin and lymphoid organs including spleen. Autopsy specimens were bisected, with one portion flash-frozen in liquid nitrogen and the rest formalin-fixed; GI outer muscle layers were removed. Genomic DNA was extracted from frozen tissues using the Mag-Bind Blood & Tissue DNA HDQ 96 Kit on a Chemagic 360 or the DNeasy Blood & Tissue Kit. Because of concern about red blood cell contamination, the extracted DNA went through further purification with the Genomic DNA Clean & Concentrator-25 kit.

Sample: tissue from the colon, taken at autopsy. This sequence was found in a female donor at least 60 years old with lung cancer. The chain joins TRBV7-9 to TRBJ1-2; 7 bases in between match TRBD1. In nucleotides, the sequence is TGTGCCAGCAGCTTACAGGGGGAGAATAACTATGGCTACACCTTC. This encodes CASSLQGENNYGYTF.